This TCR beta chain is drawn from a study of identical twins. This clonotype was found many times. Its antigen remains unknown. General study points: Within beta out-of-frame sequences, the excess sharing observed between twins was weaker. A cross-sectional statistical analysis, not follow-up of the same donors, supported the conclusions. Analyses of zero insertions could be partly confounded by invariant MAIT and iNKT cells.

From the 5' RACE reads, TCRdb called clonotypes with MiXCR, one entry per CDR3 protein. The sample lists around 370,000 distinct CDR3 sequences, 9% to 10% occurring once. This CDR3 is built from 16 residues. V was cut by 0 bases and J by 5 bases, with 14 bases left in between. Germline values: CDR1 SGHAT, CDR2 FQNNGV. Sequencing was performed on naive T cells sorted from blood. This sequence was found in a woman in her forties or fifties in good health. The genes are TRBV11-2 and TRBJ2-1, with D perhaps TRBD1 (6 bases). CDR3 coding DNA: TGTGCCAGCAGCTTAGATCCGGACAGATTTAACAATGAGCAGTTCTTC. It yields the protein CASSLDPDRFNNEQFF.